These T cell receptor beta chains were read from a single sample in a study of T cell repertoires in cytomegalovirus infection. In TCRdb, the reads were re-called with MiXCR into one record per CDR3 protein. The profile shows about half a million distinct CDR3 sequences, 33% of them singletons. No antigen has been assigned to these receptors. The sample here was cultured PBMCs, taken from culture after CMV antigen stimulation. Receptor source: a human donor in good health (CMV status not recorded). Some clones in this sample may be carry-over from other donors' samples. The CDR3 runs from the conserved cysteine through the conserved F or W. A D gene is named only where the DNA matches it firmly. Rows give clone size only sometimes, using once, few, many, or a class for an expanded clone.

V gene: TRBV6-1
D gene: NA
clone size: NA
J gene: TRBJ1-3
CDR3 DNA: TGTGCCAGCAGAAACAGTTTCAGCTCTGGAAACACCATATATTTT
CDR3 protein: CASRNSFSSGNTIYF

V gene: TRBV7-9
D gene: NA
clone size: NA
J gene: TRBJ1-4
CDR3 DNA: TGTGCCAGCAGCTTAGCGTCCCGTGAAAAACTGTTTTTT
CDR3 protein: CASSLASREKLFF

V gene: TRBV19
D gene: NA
clone size: NA
J gene: TRBJ2-6
CDR3 DNA: TGTGCCAGTAGTATAGGGGGACGGCCGTCTGGGGCCAACGTCCTGACTTTC
CDR3 protein: CASSIGGRPSGANVLTF

V gene: TRBV12-3/TRBV12-4
D gene: NA
clone size: NA
J gene: TRBJ1-2
CDR3 DNA: TGTGCCAGCAGTCCGCAACAGGGTTATGGCTACACCTTC
CDR3 protein: CASSPQQGYGYTF

V gene: TRBV7-2
D gene: TRBD1
clone size: NA
J gene: TRBJ1-2
CDR3 DNA: TGTGCCAGCAGCTTAGCGGGTACAGGGACAGATGGCTACACCTTC
CDR3 protein: CASSLAGTGTDGYTF

V gene: TRBV12-3/TRBV12-4
D gene: NA
clone size: NA
J gene: TRBJ2-3
CDR3 DNA: TGTGCCAGCAGTCGGGGGGCTAGCGGTAGCACAGATACGCAGTATTTT
CDR3 protein: CASSRGASGSTDTQYF

V gene: TRBV20-1
D gene: TRBD1
clone size: NA
J gene: TRBJ2-7
CDR3 DNA: TGCAGTCGAAAAGGACAGGACGAGCAGTACTTC
CDR3 protein: CSRKGQDEQYF

V gene: TRBV6-2/TRBV6-3
D gene: NA
clone size: NA
J gene: TRBJ2-1
CDR3 DNA: TGTGCCAGCACCAAAGGGGGGGTTCGGGATGAGCAGTTCTTC
CDR3 protein: CASTKGGVRDEQFF

V gene: TRBV19
D gene: TRBD2
clone size: NA
J gene: TRBJ2-3
CDR3 DNA: TGTGCCAGTAGTATACCAGCGGGAGGGAAAGGAGATACGCAGTATTTT
CDR3 protein: CASSIPAGGKGDTQYF

V gene: TRBV7-8
D gene: NA
clone size: NA
J gene: TRBJ2-1
CDR3 DNA: TGTGCCAGCAGCCCTTTTGGGAGCAGGAGGAATGAGCAGTTCTTC
CDR3 protein: CASSPFGSRRNEQFF

V gene: TRBV6-2/TRBV6-3
D gene: TRBD1
clone size: once
J gene: TRBJ2-7
CDR3 DNA: TGTGCCAGCAGCTACAGGGGTGGACGAGGCTACGAGCAGTACTTC
CDR3 protein: CASSYRGGRGYEQYF

V gene: TRBV7-8
D gene: NA
clone size: many
J gene: TRBJ2-1
CDR3 DNA: TGTGCCAGCAGCTCCCAGACCATGAGCTCCTACAATGAGCAGTTCTTC
CDR3 protein: CASSSQTMSSYNEQFF

V gene: TRBV6-5
D gene: NA
clone size: NA
J gene: TRBJ2-2
CDR3 DNA: TGTGCCAGCACGAACACCGGGGAGCTGTTTTTT
CDR3 protein: CASTNTGELFF

V gene: TRBV5-1
D gene: NA
clone size: NA
J gene: TRBJ1-1
CDR3 DNA: TGCGCCAGCAGCTTGGTTCCCGAGGACACTGAAGCTTTCTTT
CDR3 protein: CASSLVPEDTEAFF

V gene: TRBV5-4
D gene: NA
clone size: few
J gene: TRBJ1-2
CDR3 DNA: TGTGCCAGCGGCACAGGGACGGAGGGCTACACCTTC
CDR3 protein: CASGTGTEGYTF

V gene: TRBV9
D gene: TRBD2
clone size: NA
J gene: TRBJ2-7
CDR3 DNA: TGTGCCAGCAGCGTAGTTGCGGGAGGGCCGGGCGAGCAGTACTTC
CDR3 protein: CASSVVAGGPGEQYF

V gene: TRBV4-3
D gene: NA
clone size: NA
J gene: TRBJ1-2
CDR3 DNA: TGCGCCAGCAGCCAAGGCGGGACCGCTAACTATGGCTACACCTTC
CDR3 protein: CASSQGGTANYGYTF

V gene: TRBV7-2
D gene: TRBD2
clone size: NA
J gene: TRBJ2-3
CDR3 DNA: TGTGCCAGCAGCCGCCGACTAGCTACTAGCACAGATACGCAGTATTTT
CDR3 protein: CASSRRLATSTDTQYF

V gene: TRBV7-6
D gene: TRBD1
clone size: few
J gene: TRBJ2-5
CDR3 DNA: TGTGCCAGCAGCCCCTCCTTGGACAGGGTGGGAGAGACCCAGTACTTC
CDR3 protein: CASSPSLDRVGETQYF

V gene: TRBV4-1
D gene: NA
clone size: NA
J gene: TRBJ1-1
CDR3 DNA: TGCGCCAGCAGCCAAGATTTCGCACGGAACACTGAAGCTTTCTTT
CDR3 protein: CASSQDFARNTEAFF

V gene: TRBV27
D gene: NA
clone size: few
J gene: TRBJ1-2
CDR3 DNA: TGTGCCAGCAGTTTATCCTTCGCAGGGAACTATGGCTACACCTTC
CDR3 protein: CASSLSFAGNYGYTF

V gene: TRBV10-1
D gene: NA
clone size: NA
J gene: TRBJ2-2
CDR3 DNA: TGCGCCAGCAGTGAGCAGGGGCCCGCGAACACCGGGGAGCTGTTTTTT
CDR3 protein: CASSEQGPANTGELFF

V gene: TRBV12-3/TRBV12-4
D gene: NA
clone size: NA
J gene: TRBJ2-2
CDR3 DNA: TGTGCCAGCAGTTTCGGGGCAGGGTGGGACACCGGGGAGCTGTTTTTT
CDR3 protein: CASSFGAGWDTGELFF

V gene: TRBV30
D gene: TRBD1
clone size: few
J gene: TRBJ2-5
CDR3 DNA: TGTGCCTGGAGTGTACCCCCCAGGGGGTTGGAGACCCAGTACTTC
CDR3 protein: CAWSVPPRGLETQYF

V gene: TRBV12-3/TRBV12-4
D gene: NA
clone size: NA
J gene: TRBJ2-1
CDR3 DNA: TGTGCCAGCAGTTTAGCGGTCGGCGGCCCCTCGGGGAATGAGCAGTTCTTC
CDR3 protein: CASSLAVGGPSGNEQFF

V gene: TRBV24-1
D gene: TRBD1
clone size: few
J gene: TRBJ2-1
CDR3 DNA: TGTGCCACCAGTGACCCAGGGACAGGGATATACGAGCAGTTCTTC
CDR3 protein: CATSDPGTGIYEQFF

V gene: TRBV7-2
D gene: NA
clone size: few
J gene: TRBJ2-5
CDR3 DNA: TGTGCCAGCAGCTCCAGCCCAGAGACCCAGTACTTC
CDR3 protein: CASSSSPETQYF

V gene: TRBV7-8
D gene: NA
clone size: few
J gene: TRBJ2-1
CDR3 DNA: TGTGCCAGCGGCCCGAATGAGCAGTTCTTC
CDR3 protein: CASGPNEQFF

V gene: TRBV6-8
D gene: TRBD2
clone size: few
J gene: TRBJ2-1
CDR3 DNA: TGTGCCAGCAGTTACTCGAGTACGGGAGGGTACAATGAGCAGTTCTTC
CDR3 protein: CASSYSSTGGYNEQFF

V gene: TRBV6-6
D gene: NA
clone size: few
J gene: TRBJ1-1
CDR3 DNA: TGTGCCAGCAGTTACGCCGGGGGACCAGGAACGAACACTGAAGCTTTCTTT
CDR3 protein: CASSYAGGPGTNTEAFF

V gene: TRBV15
D gene: NA
clone size: few
J gene: TRBJ2-1
CDR3 DNA: TGTGCCACCAGCTCAGCCGTCGGAACAGCAAAGTACAATGAGCAGTTCTTC
CDR3 protein: CATSSAVGTAKYNEQFF

V gene: TRBV27
D gene: TRBD2
clone size: few
J gene: TRBJ2-3
CDR3 DNA: TGTGCCAGCAGTTTATGGGCGGGAGCCCCAGATACGCAGTATTTT
CDR3 protein: CASSLWAGAPDTQYF

V gene: TRBV6-6
D gene: NA
clone size: NA
J gene: TRBJ2-5
CDR3 DNA: TGTGCCAGTACCCCGCCGGGACAACAAGAGACCCAGTACTTC
CDR3 protein: CASTPPGQQETQYF

V gene: TRBV20-1
D gene: TRBD2
clone size: NA
J gene: TRBJ2-5
CDR3 DNA: TGCAGTGCTAGAGATGAGCGGGAGATCGGGACCCAGTACTTC
CDR3 protein: CSARDEREIGTQYF

V gene: TRBV5-5
D gene: NA
clone size: few
J gene: TRBJ2-5
CDR3 DNA: TGTGCCAGCAGCTTGCGCCCAGGCCTCCAAGAGACCCAGTACTTC
CDR3 protein: CASSLRPGLQETQYF

V gene: TRBV7-8
D gene: TRBD1
clone size: many
J gene: TRBJ2-7
CDR3 DNA: TGTGCCAGCAGGGTCGGGACAGGGCCCTACGAGCAGTACTTC
CDR3 protein: CASRVGTGPYEQYF

V gene: TRBV6-2/TRBV6-3
D gene: NA
clone size: NA
J gene: TRBJ1-2
CDR3 DNA: TGTGCCAGCAGTTACTCCTCTTTCAGCGGCGTCTATGGCTACACCTTC
CDR3 protein: CASSYSSFSGVYGYTF

V gene: TRBV6-1
D gene: NA
clone size: many
J gene: TRBJ1-1
CDR3 DNA: TGTGCCAGCAGACGCAGGACGTTGGGAGGCACTGAAGCTTTCTTT
CDR3 protein: CASRRRTLGGTEAFF

V gene: TRBV5-4
D gene: NA
clone size: few
J gene: TRBJ2-1
CDR3 DNA: TGTGCCAGCAGCTTGGGAGTTGTGGGGCTGTACAATGAGCAGTTCTTC
CDR3 protein: CASSLGVVGLYNEQFF

V gene: TRBV27
D gene: NA
clone size: NA
J gene: TRBJ2-5
CDR3 DNA: TGTGCCAGCAGTCGAATCCTGGGTTGGCAAGAGACCCAGTACTTC
CDR3 protein: CASSRILGWQETQYF

V gene: TRBV15
D gene: NA
clone size: NA
J gene: TRBJ2-5
CDR3 DNA: TGTGCCACCAGCAGAGATGGGGCCCAAGAGACCCAGTACTTC
CDR3 protein: CATSRDGAQETQYF

V gene: TRBV11-2
D gene: NA
clone size: NA
J gene: TRBJ2-7
CDR3 DNA: TGTGCCAGCAGCTCCCGGGGGCGGGGGAAGGCCTACGAGCAGTACTTC
CDR3 protein: CASSSRGRGKAYEQYF

V gene: TRBV27
D gene: TRBD1
clone size: NA
J gene: TRBJ2-2
CDR3 DNA: TGTGCCAGCAGTTTTCTCGGGCTTGGTAGGACAGGGGGCATCGGGGAGCTGTTTTTT
CDR3 protein: CASSFLGLGRTGGIGELFF

V gene: TRBV4-1
D gene: NA
clone size: few
J gene: TRBJ2-3
CDR3 DNA: TGCGCCAGCAGCCAAGTCCCTAGCGGCACAGATACGCAGTATTTT
CDR3 protein: CASSQVPSGTDTQYF

V gene: TRBV19
D gene: NA
clone size: NA
J gene: TRBJ1-5
CDR3 DNA: TGTGCCAGTAGTATTGACGGGATGAATCAGCCCCAGCATTTT
CDR3 protein: CASSIDGMNQPQHF